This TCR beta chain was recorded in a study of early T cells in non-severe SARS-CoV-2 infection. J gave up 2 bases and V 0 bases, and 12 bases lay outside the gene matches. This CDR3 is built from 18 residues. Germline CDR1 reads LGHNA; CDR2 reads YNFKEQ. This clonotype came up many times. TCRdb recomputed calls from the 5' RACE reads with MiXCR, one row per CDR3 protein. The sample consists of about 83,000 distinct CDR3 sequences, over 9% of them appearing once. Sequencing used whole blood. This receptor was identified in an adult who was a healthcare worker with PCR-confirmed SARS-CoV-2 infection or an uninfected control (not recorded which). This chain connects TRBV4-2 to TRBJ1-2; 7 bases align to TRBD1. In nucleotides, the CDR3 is TGTGCCAGCAGCCAAGATGCCAAGACAGGGAGTTCGAACTATGGCTACACCTTC. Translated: CASSQDAKTGSSNYGYTF.